This entry lists 10 T cell receptor beta chains sequenced from one sample in a study of T cells after yellow fever vaccination (dated by TCRdb to about 2019). The library was built by means of 5' RACE. Sequencing relied on an Illumina NovaSeq 6000. Using fastp trimming at Q25 and MiXCR clonotype assembly, TCRdb reanalyzed the public sequencing data and kept in-frame beta chains. Rows are unified per CDR3 protein, each entry keeping the most common DNA and genes. The sample has some 260,000 distinct CDR3 sequences on record, around 5.3% of them singletons. Together, the top ten hold roughly 3.3% of the sample. The sample's treatment or condition, from its label and the paper: live attenuated yellow fever vaccine strain. The sample here was CD4+ T cells sorted from PBMCs, taken on the day of the yellow fever booster vaccination. The receptor source for this set is a man younger than 35 who received the YFV17D yellow fever vaccine.

This clonotype was observed many times. V is TRBV7-9 and J is TRBJ2-5; D is unclear. CDR1 and CDR2 from the germline V gene are SEHNR and FQNEAQ (reference sequence). This CDR3 has 13 residues. The V gene lost 3 bases and the J gene lost 3 bases, with 8 bases spanning the gap. CDR3 DNA sequence: TGTGCCAGCAGCTTTGGAGCAGAAGAGACCCAGTACTTC. As protein: CASSFGAEETQYF.

This clonotype was seen a few times. The rearrangement links TRBV7-9 to TRBJ2-3; tentatively, D is TRBD1 (7 bases). The CDR3 is 16 amino acids. Germline values: CDR1 SEHNR, CDR2 FQNEAQ (reference sequence). V lost 7 bases to trimming and J lost 1 base, with 18 bases between them. The CDR3 DNA follows: TGTGCCAGCACCCCGCCAGGGGGGCGGCGCACAGATACGCAGTATTTT. This translates into CASTPPGGRRTDTQYF.

The V gene is TRBV7-9, the J gene TRBJ1-2, with D possibly being TRBD1 (6 bases). Germline V gene lookup returns CDR1 SEHNR and CDR2 FQNEAQ (reference sequence). V was shortened by 0 bases and J by 5 bases, with 19 bases between the two germline ends. The CDR3 consists of 17 residues. CDR3 region: CASSLAEERGAVYGYTF. CDR3 DNA: TGTGCCAGCAGCTTAGCGGAGGAAAGGGGGGCCGTATATGGCTACACCTTC.

This clonotype was detected ten times or more. V is TRBV4-3 and J is TRBJ2-1, with D perhaps TRBD2 (6 bases). The CDR3 has 15 residues. Trimming cost V 1 base and J 2 bases, with 9 bases left between them. Germline-derived CDR1 and CDR2 are LGHNA and YSLEER. CDR3 nucleotide sequence: TGCGCCAGCAGCCAAGGCGGGATCCCCTACAATGAGCAGTTCTTC. Translation gives CASSQGGIPYNEQFF.

This clonotype was seen many times. The junction differs from germline at one of its ends, possibly a read error. This chain joins TRBV4-2 and TRBJ2-7; 7 nucleotides line up with TRBD1. Germline V lookup: CDR1 LGHNA, CDR2 YNFKEQ. The CDR3 has 14 amino acids. This chain's CDR3 is CASSEDRVPYEQYF. DNA of the CDR3: TGTGCCAGCAGCGAAGACAGGGTACCCTACGAGCAGTACTTC.

The chain combines TRBV4-2 with TRBJ1-6; 12 bases are shared with TRBD1. This CDR3 is 16 amino acids long. V shed 5 bases, J shed 12 bases, and the junction held 11 bases outside the gene matches. Germline CDR1 is LGHNA and CDR2 is YNFKEQ. The CDR3 DNA follows: TGTGCCAGCAGCACTAGGGACAGGGGGCGCGACGGACCCCTCCACTTT. Protein sequence: CASSTRDRGRDGPLHF.

This clonotype was recorded at least ten times. The chain has TRBV5-1 and TRBJ1-1, with 8 positions matching TRBD1. Trimming cost V 5 bases and J 2 bases; bases outside gene matches: 2. Germline V CDR1 and CDR2: SGHRS, YFSETQ. The CDR3 covers 13 residues. This CDR3 reads CASRGQVNTEAFF. In DNA form, the CDR3 reads TGCGCCAGCAGGGGACAGGTCAACACTGAAGCTTTCTTT. Looking up the rest from reference TRBV5-1 and TRBJ1-1 gives the full variable domain: KAGVTQTPRYLIKTRGQQVTLSCSPISGHRSVSWYQQTPGQGLQFLFEYFSETQRNKGNFPGRFSGRQFSNSRSEMNVSTLELGDSALYLCASRGQVNTEAFFGQGTRLTVV.

The V call is TRBV20-1, the J call TRBJ1-1; TRBD1 might be the D (5 bases). The CDR3 is 11 amino acids. Per the germline V gene, CDR1 is DFQATT and CDR2 is SNEGSKA (reference sequence). Trimming pared 8 bases from V and 4 bases from J, leaving 11 bases between. This chain's CDR3 is CSHPQGTEAFF. The CDR3 nucleotides read TGCAGTCATCCGCAGGGCACTGAAGCTTTCTTT.

The table lists this clonotype with a few counts. This sequence joins TRBV5-4 and TRBJ2-5; possibly TRBD1 or TRBD2 for D (6 bases each). Germline V gives CDR1 SGHNT, CDR2 YYREEE (reference sequence). V was shortened by 4 bases and J by 4 bases, with 14 bases between the two germline ends. The CDR3 is 14 amino acids. CDR3 sequence reads: CASSQKQGGETQYF. DNA of the CDR3: TGTGCCAGCAGCCAAAAACAGGGAGGAGAGACCCAGTACTTC.

This clonotype was detected ten times or more. The V and J genes are TRBV3-1 and TRBJ2-5, with 12 bases fitting TRBD2. The germline gives CDR1 LGHDT, CDR2 YNNKEL (reference sequence). The CDR3 is 14 residues long. Unmatched junction bases numbered 0, after V lost 5 bases and J lost 2 bases. Here the CDR3 reads CASSTSGGQETQYF. The DNA for the CDR3 is TGTGCCAGCAGCACTAGCGGGGGGCAAGAGACCCAGTACTTC.